These T cell receptor beta chains were read from a single sample in a study of CD8+CD57+ T cells in acquired aplastic anemia. In TCRdb, the reads were re-called with MiXCR into one record per CDR3 protein. Of about 68,000 distinct CDR3 sequences listed, 54% were seen once; the top ten hold about 8%. Sequencing input: sorted CD4+, CD8+, or CD8+CD57+ T cells (not recorded which) from PBMCs. The receptor set was obtained from a human donor in good health, serving as a control. CDR3s include the opening cysteine and the closing phenylalanine or tryptophan. D genes are given only for firm matches. Only part of the rows carry a size: once, few, many, or a class if the clone is expanded.

v_gene	d_gene	j_gene	abundance	CDR3aa	CDR3nt
TRBV30	NA	TRBJ2-7	many	CAWSPTVGEQYF	TGTGCCTGGAGCCCGACAGTTGGCGAGCAGTACTTC
TRBV24-1	TRBD1	TRBJ1-1	NA	CATRDSTYTEAFF	TGTGCCACCCGGGACAGCACTTACACTGAAGCTTTCTTT
TRBV20-1	NA	TRBJ2-5	NA	CSARRQETQYF	TGCAGTGCTAGACGACAAGAGACCCAGTACTTC
TRBV7-9	TRBD1	TRBJ2-7	NA	CASSLTDRDEQYF	TGTGCCAGCAGCTTGACGGACAGGGACGAGCAGTACTTC
TRBV29-1	NA	TRBJ1-2	NA	CSVDGGVWAGYTF	TGCAGCGTTGATGGGGGGGTTTGGGCTGGCTACACCTTC
TRBV7-9	NA	TRBJ2-7	NA	CASSDLYEQYF	TGTGCCAGCAGTGATCTCTACGAGCAGTACTTC
TRBV7-9	NA	TRBJ1-1	NA	CARPTWNTEAFF	TGTGCCAGACCGACTTGGAACACTGAAGCTTTCTTT
TRBV29-1	NA	TRBJ2-1	medium-sized	CSVESQGTYNEQFF	TGCAGCGTTGAGAGTCAGGGAACCTACAATGAGCAGTTCTTC
TRBV28	NA	TRBJ1-2	NA	CASSSFVGGYTF	TGTGCCAGCAGTTCTTTCGTGGGAGGCTACACCTTC
TRBV6-1	TRBD1	TRBJ1-6	NA	CASSGQGNSPLLF	TGTGCCAGCAGTGGACAGGGGAATTCACCCCTCCTCTTT
TRBV7-2	NA	TRBJ2-7	many	CASSFNPYPSKGNSYEQYF	TGTGCCAGCAGTTTTAACCCCTACCCAAGCAAGGGGAATTCCTACGAGCAGTACTTC
TRBV29-1	NA	TRBJ1-2	few	CSVEDRYDGYTF	TGCAGCGTTGAAGATCGGTACGATGGCTACACCTTC
TRBV7-6	TRBD2	TRBJ2-1	NA	CASSSAGHEQFF	TGTGCCAGCAGCTCAGCGGGGCATGAGCAGTTCTTC
TRBV5-6	NA	TRBJ1-2	many	CASSRGSGGYTF	TGTGCCAGCAGCCGGGGGTCCGGGGGCTACACCTTC
TRBV29-1	NA	TRBJ2-1	NA	CSVALGEQFF	TGCAGCGTTGCGTTAGGTGAGCAGTTCTTC
TRBV20-1	NA	TRBJ2-4	many	CSADHDQFQLAKNIQYF	TGCAGTGCTGACCATGACCAGTTTCAACTAGCCAAAAACATTCAGTACTTC
TRBV7-2	TRBD1	TRBJ1-1	NA	CASSLVQGAWNTEAFF	TGTGCCAGCAGCTTAGTTCAGGGGGCATGGAACACTGAAGCTTTCTTT
TRBV6-1	TRBD1	TRBJ1-6	many	CASSEGTGDYSPLHF	TGTGCCAGCAGTGAAGGGACAGGGGATTATTCACCCCTCCACTTT
TRBV29-1	TRBD1	TRBJ2-3	NA	CSFGQGQTDTQYF	TGCAGCTTTGGACAGGGGCAAACAGATACGCAGTATTTT
TRBV19	NA	TRBJ1-2	NA	CASSTGSRGYTF	TGTGCCAGTAGTACAGGGTCTCGGGGCTACACCTTC
TRBV11-1	NA	TRBJ2-5	NA	CASSLAETGSGTQYF	TGTGCCAGCAGCCTAGCAGAGACAGGTTCGGGGACCCAGTACTTC
TRBV7-2	NA	TRBJ1-5	many	CASSAEGPYSNQPQHF	TGTGCCAGCAGCGCCGAAGGGCCGTATAGCAATCAGCCCCAGCATTTT
TRBV29-1	NA	TRBJ2-5	NA	CSVGEEVPQETQYF	TGCAGCGTTGGAGAGGAAGTCCCCCAAGAGACCCAGTACTTC
TRBV27	NA	TRBJ2-7	many	CASSSQGYYEQYF	TGTGCCAGCAGTTCCCAGGGCTATTACGAGCAGTACTTC
TRBV12-3/TRBV12-4	TRBD1	TRBJ2-5	many	CASSHMDRGEKETQYF	TGTGCCAGCAGTCATATGGACAGGGGGGAAAAAGAGACCCAGTACTTC
TRBV7-3	NA	TRBJ2-7	NA	CASSWQQGLDVYEQYF	TGTGCCAGCAGCTGGCAGCAGGGGTTGGACGTATACGAGCAGTACTTC
TRBV19	NA	TRBJ1-2	NA	CASSIPGQANYGYTF	TGTGCCAGTAGTATTCCGGGTCAGGCTAACTATGGCTACACCTTC
TRBV25-1	TRBD2	TRBJ2-3	NA	CASSLGGRASGDTQYF	TGTGCCAGCAGTCTGGGCGGGAGGGCCAGCGGAGATACGCAGTATTTT
TRBV11-2	NA	TRBJ2-1	NA	CASSLGAGTSTYNEQFF	TGTGCCAGCAGCTTAGGGGCAGGGACGAGTACCTACAATGAGCAGTTCTTC
TRBV20-1	NA	TRBJ1-5	many	CSASPGGALSNQPQHF	TGCAGTGCTAGTCCCGGGGGCGCTTTGAGCAATCAGCCCCAGCATTTT
TRBV6-1	TRBD1	TRBJ1-2	NA	CATLGTVYGYTF	TGTGCCACCCTCGGGACAGTCTATGGCTACACCTTC
TRBV30	TRBD2	TRBJ2-5	many	CACPGLADQETQYF	TGTGCCTGCCCGGGACTAGCGGACCAAGAGACCCAGTACTTC
TRBV20-1	TRBD1	TRBJ1-2	NA	CSANRQGLGYTF	TGCAGTGCGAACAGACAGGGGCTGGGCTACACCTTC
TRBV10-3	NA	TRBJ2-2	medium-sized	CAISESIDTGELFF	TGTGCCATCAGTGAGTCGATAGACACCGGGGAGCTGTTTTTT
TRBV20-1	TRBD2	TRBJ2-7	few	CSATGTSGKDEQYF	TGCAGTGCTACCGGGACTAGCGGGAAGGACGAGCAGTACTTC